The 3 T cell receptor beta chains reported below all come from one sample, sequenced in a study of OX40 agonist ivuxolimab in advanced cancers. Produced via immunoSEQ multiplex PCR; TCRdb's table is partial and in-frame only. The sample carries 41,000 or so clones, more than 75% recorded once. This specimen consisted of CD4+ or CD8+ T cells sorted from blood, obtained in a trial of the OX40 agonist ivuxolimab. These TCRs come from an adult with an advanced solid tumor such as melanoma, head and neck, liver or kidney cancer.

This clone was counted a single time. The chain employs TRBV18 and TRBJ2-1; D could derive from TRBD1 or TRBD2 (5 bases each). Trimming pared 2 bases from V and 1 base from J, leaving 6 bases between. The CDR3 contains 14 residues. CDR1 and CDR2 from the germline V gene are KGHSH and LQKENI. In DNA form, the CDR3 reads TGTGCCAGCTCACCATGGGGGTCCTACAATGAGCAGTTCTTC. This codes for CASSPWGSYNEQFF.

The CDR3 reads CAWSGWAPVDGYTF. The CDR3 DNA reads as TGTGCCTGGAGTGGGTGGGCTCCCGTCGATGGCTACACCTTC. This chain connects TRBV30 to TRBJ1-2; no clear D gene. The CDR3 covers 14 residues. The germline V gene has CDR1 GTSNPN and CDR2 SVGIG (reference sequence). With 1 base removed from V and 6 bases from J, the gap between germline ends came to 15 bases. Full variable domain (outside the CDR3, taken from reference TRBV30 and TRBJ1-2): SQTIHQWPATLVQPVGSPLSLECTVEGTSNPNLYWYRQAAGRGLQLLFYSVGIGQISSEVPQNLSASRPQDRQFILSSKKLLLSDSGFYLCAWSGWAPVDGYTFGSGTRLTVV.

This chain links TRBV7-8 with TRBJ1-1; the D is unclear. Trimming removed 0 bases at V and 1 base at J, with 9 bases between. The CDR3 is 15 residues long. Germline V lookup: CDR1 SGHVS, CDR2 FQNEAQ. This chain's CDR3 is CASSLAVRQNTEAFF. As DNA, the CDR3 is TGTGCCAGCAGCTTAGCGGTACGACAGAACACTGAAGCTTTCTTT.